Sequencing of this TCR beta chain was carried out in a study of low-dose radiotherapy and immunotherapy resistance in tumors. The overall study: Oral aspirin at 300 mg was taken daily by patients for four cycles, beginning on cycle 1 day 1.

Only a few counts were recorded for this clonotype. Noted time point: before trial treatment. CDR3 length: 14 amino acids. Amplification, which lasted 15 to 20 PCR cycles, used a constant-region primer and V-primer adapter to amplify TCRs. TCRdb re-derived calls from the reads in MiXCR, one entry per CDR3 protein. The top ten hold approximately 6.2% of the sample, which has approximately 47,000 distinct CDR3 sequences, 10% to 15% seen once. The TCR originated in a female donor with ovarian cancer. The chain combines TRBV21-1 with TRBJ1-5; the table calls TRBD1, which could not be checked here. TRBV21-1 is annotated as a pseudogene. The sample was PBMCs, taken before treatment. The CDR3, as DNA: TGTGCCAGCACCACTCTGACAGGGAATCAGCCCCAGCATTTT. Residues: CASTTLTGNQPQHF.